The text below deals with one T cell receptor beta chain. Sequencing was performed with immunoSEQ multiplex PCR; in TCRdb, only in-frame clones are kept and a portion is missing. There are approximately 130,000 clones in the sample; 75% to 85% occur only once, and roughly a fifth lies in the top ten. The ends lost 5 bases at V and 3 bases at J; junction bases unmatched: 4. The CDR3 has 14 amino acids. Germline CDR1 LGHDT, CDR2 YNNKEL (reference sequence). This record belongs to a study of blood T cell repertoires in COVID-19. The sequence derives from an older man with acute or convalescent COVID-19. The chain employs TRBV3-1 (or the pseudogene TRBV3-2) and TRBJ2-5, with 9 bases aligning to TRBD1. The sequenced material came from peripheral blood. CDR3: CASSEGQGKETQYF. The CDR3, as DNA: TGTGCCAGCAGCGAAGGACAGGGGAAAGAGACCCAGTACTTC.